Each of the 2 T cell receptor beta chains below was sequenced from the same sample in a study of STAT3 mutations in large granular lymphocyte leukemia. Study results and limitations: Every T-cell large granular lymphocyte leukemia patient had at least one immunodominant TCR beta clonotype.

No antigen has been assigned to these receptors. Data came from immunoSEQ multiplex PCR; TCRdb stores just in-frame clones and leaves some out. The sample includes around 9,000 clones, roughly nine tenths seen only once; the top ten take over 75%. Sequences were obtained from peripheral blood mononuclear cells. These receptors all come from an elderly man with T-cell large granular lymphocyte leukemia. Some clones in this sample may be carry-over from other donors' samples.

The gene calls are TRBV19 and TRBJ2-3; 16 bases are a match to TRBD2. CDR1 and CDR2 from the germline V gene are LNHDA and SQIVND (reference sequence). J was trimmed by 5 bases and V by 7 bases; bases with no gene match: 6. The length of the CDR3 is 16 residues. The CDR3: CASTGTSGGAGDTQYF. CDR3 DNA sequence: TGTGCCAGTACAGGGACTAGCGGGGGGGCTGGAGATACGCAGTATTTT.

The chain uses TRBV6-5 and TRBJ2-5, with D uncertain. V was clipped by 0 bases and J by 0 bases, with 8 bases between them. The germline V gene has CDR1 MNHEY and CDR2 SVGAGI. The CDR3 has 15 residues. CDR3 DNA: TGTGCCAGCAGTTACTCGATCGAAGACCAAGAGACCCAGTACTTC. It encodes CASSYSIEDQETQYF.